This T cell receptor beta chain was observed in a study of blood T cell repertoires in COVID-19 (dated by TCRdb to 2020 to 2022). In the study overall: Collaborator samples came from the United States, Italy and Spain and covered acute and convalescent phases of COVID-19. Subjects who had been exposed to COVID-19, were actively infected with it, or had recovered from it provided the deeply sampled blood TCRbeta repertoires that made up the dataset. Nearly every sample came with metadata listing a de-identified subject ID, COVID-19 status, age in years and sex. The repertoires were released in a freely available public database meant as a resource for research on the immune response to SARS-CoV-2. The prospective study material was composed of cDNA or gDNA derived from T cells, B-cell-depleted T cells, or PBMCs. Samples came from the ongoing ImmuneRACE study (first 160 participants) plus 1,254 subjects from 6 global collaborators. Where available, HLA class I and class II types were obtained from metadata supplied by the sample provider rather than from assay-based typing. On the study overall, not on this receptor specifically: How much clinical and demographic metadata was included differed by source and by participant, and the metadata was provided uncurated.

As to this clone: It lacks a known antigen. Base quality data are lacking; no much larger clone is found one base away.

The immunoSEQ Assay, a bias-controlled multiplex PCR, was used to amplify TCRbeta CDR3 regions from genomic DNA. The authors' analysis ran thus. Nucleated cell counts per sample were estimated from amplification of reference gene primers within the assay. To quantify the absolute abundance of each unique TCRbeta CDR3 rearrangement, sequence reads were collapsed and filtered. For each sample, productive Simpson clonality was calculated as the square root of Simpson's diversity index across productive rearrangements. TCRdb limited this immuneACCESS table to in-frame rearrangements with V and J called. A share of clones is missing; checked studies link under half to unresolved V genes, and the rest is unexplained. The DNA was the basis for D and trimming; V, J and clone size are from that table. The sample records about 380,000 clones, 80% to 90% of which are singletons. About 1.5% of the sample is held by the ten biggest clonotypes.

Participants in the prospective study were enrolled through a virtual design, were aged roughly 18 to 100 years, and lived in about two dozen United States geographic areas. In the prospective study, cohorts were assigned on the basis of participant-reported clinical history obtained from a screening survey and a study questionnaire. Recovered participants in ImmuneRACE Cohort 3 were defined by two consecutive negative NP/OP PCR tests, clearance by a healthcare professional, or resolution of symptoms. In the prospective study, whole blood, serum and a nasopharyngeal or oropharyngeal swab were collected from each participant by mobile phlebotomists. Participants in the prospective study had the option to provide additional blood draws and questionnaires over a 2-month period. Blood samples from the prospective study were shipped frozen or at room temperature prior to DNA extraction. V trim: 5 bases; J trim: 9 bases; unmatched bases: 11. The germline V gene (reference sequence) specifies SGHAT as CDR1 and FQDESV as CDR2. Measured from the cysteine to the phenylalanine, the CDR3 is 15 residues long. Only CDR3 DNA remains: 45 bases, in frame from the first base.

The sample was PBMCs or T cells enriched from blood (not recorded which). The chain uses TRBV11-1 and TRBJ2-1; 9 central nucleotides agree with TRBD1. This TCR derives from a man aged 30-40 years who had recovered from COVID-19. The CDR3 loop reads CASSPKGTGSSEQFF. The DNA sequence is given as TGTGCCAGCAGCCCCAAGGGGACAGGGTCAAGTGAGCAGTTCTTC.